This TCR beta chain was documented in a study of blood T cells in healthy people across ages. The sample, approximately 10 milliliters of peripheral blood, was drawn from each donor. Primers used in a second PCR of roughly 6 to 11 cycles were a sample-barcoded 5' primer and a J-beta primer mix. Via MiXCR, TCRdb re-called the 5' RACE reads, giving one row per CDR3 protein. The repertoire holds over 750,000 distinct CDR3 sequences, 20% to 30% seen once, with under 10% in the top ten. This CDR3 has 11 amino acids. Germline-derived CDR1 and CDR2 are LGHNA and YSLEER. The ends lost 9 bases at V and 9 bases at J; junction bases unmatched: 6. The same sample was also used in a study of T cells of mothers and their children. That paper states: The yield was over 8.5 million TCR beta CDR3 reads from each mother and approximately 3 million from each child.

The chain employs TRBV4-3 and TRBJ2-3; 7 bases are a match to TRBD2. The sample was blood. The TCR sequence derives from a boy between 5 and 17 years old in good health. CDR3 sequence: CASPRGETQYF. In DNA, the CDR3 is TGCGCCAGTCCCCGGGGGGAGACGCAGTATTTT.